This passage covers 8 T cell receptor beta chains from one sample sequenced in a study of T cell responses to AZD1222 COVID-19 vaccine. This table comes from immunoSEQ multiplex PCR, and its TCRdb copy is limited to in-frame clones, with some not included. The sample includes some 60,000 clones, 70% to 80% of them seen just once. This specimen consisted of peripheral blood, obtained 28 days after the second AZD1222 dose. Every receptor here comes from an adult who received the AZD1222 COVID-19 vaccine.

The chain uses TRBV18 and TRBJ2-7; D is ambiguous. Per the germline V gene, CDR1 is KGHSH and CDR2 is LQKENI. V lost 3 bases and J lost 0, with 3 bases in between. This CDR3 region has 12 residues. CDR3 coding DNA: TGTGCCAGCTCACCGACCTCCTACGAGCAGTACTTC. Its protein product is CASSPTSYEQYF.

The rearrangement uses TRBV7-9 and TRBJ2-1, with 14 bases aligning to TRBD2. V lost 4 bases to trimming and J lost 4 bases; unmatched junction nucleotides: 9. The length of the CDR3 is 18 residues. The germline CDR1 and CDR2 sequences are SEHNR and FQNEAQ (reference sequence). The CDR3 DNA reads as TGTGCCAGCAGCTCAGCCCTGACTAGCGGGGGGGAGTACAATGAGCAGTTCTTC. Its protein is CASSSALTSGGEYNEQFF. The entire variable domain, with the rest obtained from reference TRBV7-9 and TRBJ2-1, is as follows: DTGVSQNPRHKITKRGQNVTFRCDPISEHNRLYWYRQTLGQGPEFLTYFQNEAQLEKSRLLSDRFSAERPKGSFSTLEIQRTEQGDSAMYLCASSSALTSGGEYNEQFFGPGTRLTVL.

V is TRBV14 and J is TRBJ2-3; 14 positions agree with TRBD2. The germline V gene encodes CDR1 SGHDN and CDR2 FVKESK. The CDR3 loop spans 16 amino acids. V trimming: 2 bases; J trimming: 7 bases; junction bases outside the gene matches: 5. In DNA, the CDR3 is TGTGCCAGCAGCCAACCGGGACTAGCGGGGGTAAATACGCAGTATTTT. Protein sequence: CASSQPGLAGVNTQYF.

The CDR3 region is CASTGPLNTEAFF. CDR3 bases: TGTGCCAGCACTGGGCCATTGAACACTGAAGCTTTCTTT. This chain links TRBV2 with TRBJ1-1, with no clear D. This CDR3 region has 13 residues. Trimming left V 7 bases short and J 0 bases short, with 9 bases between. Germline CDR1 and CDR2: SNHLY and FYNNEI.

The J gene is TRBJ1-1, the V gene TRBV12-3 or TRBV12-4, with no clear D. The CDR3 contains 13 residues. With 5 bases removed from V and 4 bases from J, the gap between germline ends came to 11 bases. The CDR3 DNA reads TGTGCCAGCAGTACCGGGGTGAGCACTGAAGCTTTCTTT. Translating gives CASSTGVSTEAFF.

A single count supports this clone. The gene calls are TRBV10-3 and TRBJ1-5; D is ambiguous. Trimming took off 0 bases at V and 4 bases at J, with 7 bases between the two ends. Germline V gene lookup returns CDR1 ENHRY and CDR2 SYGVKD. The CDR3 has 14 amino acids. CDR3 residues: CAISESRGNQPQHF. The CDR3 DNA reads TGTGCCATCAGTGAGTCGAGAGGGAATCAGCCCCAGCATTTT.

Judged by abundance, this clone is medium-sized. The CDR3 loop reads CASSAGDYSGNTIYF. DNA of the CDR3: TGTGCCAGCTCAGCAGGGGACTACTCTGGAAACACCATATATTTT. This chain connects TRBV18 to TRBJ1-3, with D perhaps TRBD1 (6 bases). Trimming took off 5 bases at V and 0 bases at J, with 11 bases between the two ends. The length of the CDR3 is 15 residues. Germline V gene lookup returns CDR1 KGHSH and CDR2 LQKENI. The complete variable domain, with remaining parts taken from reference TRBV18 and TRBJ1-3, reads NAGVMQNPRHLVRRRGQEARLRCSPMKGHSHVYWYRQLPEEGLKFMVYLQKENIIDESGMPKERFSAEFPKEGPSILRIQQVVRGDSAAYFCASSAGDYSGNTIYFGEGSWLTVV.

J is TRBJ1-1 and V is TRBV5-1; possible D gene TRBD1, 6 bases. Trimming shortened V by 5 bases and J by 0 bases, and 11 bases separated the two germline ends. There are 14 residues in the CDR3. Germline V lookup: CDR1 SGHRS, CDR2 YFSETQ. In DNA form, the CDR3 reads TGCGCCAGCAGTGGGGGCGGGGTGAACACTGAAGCTTTCTTT. This encodes CASSGGGVNTEAFF.